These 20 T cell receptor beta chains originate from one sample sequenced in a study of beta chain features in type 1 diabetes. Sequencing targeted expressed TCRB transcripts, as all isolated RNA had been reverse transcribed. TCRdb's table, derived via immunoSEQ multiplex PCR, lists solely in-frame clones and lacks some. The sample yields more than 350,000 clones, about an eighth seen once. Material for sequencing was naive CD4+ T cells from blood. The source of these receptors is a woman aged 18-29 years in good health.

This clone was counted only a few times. CDR3 sequence: CAWATGTGGGQPQHF. The CDR3 nucleotides are TGTGCCTGGGCCACCGGGACAGGGGGAGGTCAGCCCCAGCATTTT. This chain connects TRBV30 to TRBJ1-5; the match to TRBD1 covers 11 bases. The CDR3 runs to 15 residues. The V gene end was trimmed by 5 bases and the J gene end by 6 bases; junction bases not matched to a gene: 9. Per germline, CDR1 GTSNPN and CDR2 SVGIG (reference sequence).

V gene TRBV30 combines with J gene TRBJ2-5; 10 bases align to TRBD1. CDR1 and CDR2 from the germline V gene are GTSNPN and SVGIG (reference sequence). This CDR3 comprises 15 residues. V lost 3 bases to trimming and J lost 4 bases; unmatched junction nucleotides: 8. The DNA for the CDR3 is TGTGCCTGGAGGGTATCCGACAGGGGGCGAGAGACCCAGTACTTC. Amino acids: CAWRVSDRGRETQYF.

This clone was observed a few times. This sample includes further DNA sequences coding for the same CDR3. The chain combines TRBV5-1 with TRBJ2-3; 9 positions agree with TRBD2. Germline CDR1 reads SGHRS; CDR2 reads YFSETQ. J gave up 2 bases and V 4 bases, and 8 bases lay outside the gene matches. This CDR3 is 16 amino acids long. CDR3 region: CASSPGLAGTTDTQYF. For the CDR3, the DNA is TGCGCCAGCAGCCCCGGGCTAGCGGGGACCACAGATACGCAGTATTTT.

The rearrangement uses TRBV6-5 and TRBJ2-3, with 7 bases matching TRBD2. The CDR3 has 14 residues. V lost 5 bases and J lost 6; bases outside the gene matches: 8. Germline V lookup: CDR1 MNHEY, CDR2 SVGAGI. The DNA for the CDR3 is TGTGCCAGCAGTATCCGGACTAGTAGCGATACGCAGTATTTT. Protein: CASSIRTSSDTQYF.

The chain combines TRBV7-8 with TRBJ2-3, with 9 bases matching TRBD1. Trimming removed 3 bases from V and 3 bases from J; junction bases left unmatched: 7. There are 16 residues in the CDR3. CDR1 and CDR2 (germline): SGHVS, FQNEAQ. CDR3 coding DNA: TGTGCCAGCAGCTTGGGAACAGGGGGCAGGACAGATACGCAGTATTTT. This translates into CASSLGTGGRTDTQYF.

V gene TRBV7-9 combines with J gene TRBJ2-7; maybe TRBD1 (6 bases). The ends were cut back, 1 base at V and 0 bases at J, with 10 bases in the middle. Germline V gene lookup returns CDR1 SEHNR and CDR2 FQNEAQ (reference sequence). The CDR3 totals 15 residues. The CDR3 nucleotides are TGTGCCAGCAGCTTAGGAGACAGGCCCTCCTACGAGCAGTACTTC. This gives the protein CASSLGDRPSYEQYF.

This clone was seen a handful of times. Here the CDR3 DNA reads TGTGCCAGCAGCTTTACGACAGGGCTTTTCCCAGATACGCAGTATTTT. Translated: CASSFTTGLFPDTQYF. The rearrangement joins TRBV7-9 to TRBJ2-3; TRBD1 agrees at 7 bases. J was trimmed by 4 bases and V by 3 bases; bases with no gene match: 10. Germline assignment: CDR1 SEHNR and CDR2 FQNEAQ (reference sequence). This CDR3 region has 16 residues. Using reference TRBV7-9 and TRBJ2-3 for the parts outside the CDR3, the full variable domain is DTGVSQNPRHKITKRGQNVTFRCDPISEHNRLYWYRQTLGQGPEFLTYFQNEAQLEKSRLLSDRFSAERPKGSFSTLEIQRTEQGDSAMYLCASSFTTGLFPDTQYFGPGTRLTVL.

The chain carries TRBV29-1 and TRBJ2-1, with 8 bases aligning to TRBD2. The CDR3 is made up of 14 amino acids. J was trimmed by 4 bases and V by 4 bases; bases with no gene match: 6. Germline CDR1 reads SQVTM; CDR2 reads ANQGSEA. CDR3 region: CSVGSGVFYNEQFF. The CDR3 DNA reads TGCAGCGTTGGTAGCGGGGTATTTTACAATGAGCAGTTCTTC.

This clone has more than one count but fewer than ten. The CDR3 DNA follows: TGTGCCAGCAGCGTTGACCTCATCACAGATACGCAGTATTTT. This codes for CASSVDLITDTQYF. The chain joins TRBV9 to TRBJ2-3; no clear D. The V and J ends lost 2 bases and 2 bases respectively, with 9 bases between them. Germline loops: CDR1 SGDLS, CDR2 YYNGEE. The CDR3 runs 14 residues.

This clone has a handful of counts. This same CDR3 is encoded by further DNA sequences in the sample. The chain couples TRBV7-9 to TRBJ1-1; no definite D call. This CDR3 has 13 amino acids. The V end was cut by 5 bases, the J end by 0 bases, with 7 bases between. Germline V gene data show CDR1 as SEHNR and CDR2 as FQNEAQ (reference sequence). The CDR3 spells CASSPTLNTEAFF. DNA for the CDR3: TGTGCCAGCAGCCCGACATTGAACACTGAAGCTTTCTTT.

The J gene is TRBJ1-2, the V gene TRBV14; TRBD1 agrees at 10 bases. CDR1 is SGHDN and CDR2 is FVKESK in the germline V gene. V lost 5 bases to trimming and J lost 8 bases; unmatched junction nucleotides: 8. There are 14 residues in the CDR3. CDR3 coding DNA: TGTGCCAGCAGCGTCGGACAGGGGGAATGGGGCTACACCTTC. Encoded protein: CASSVGQGEWGYTF.

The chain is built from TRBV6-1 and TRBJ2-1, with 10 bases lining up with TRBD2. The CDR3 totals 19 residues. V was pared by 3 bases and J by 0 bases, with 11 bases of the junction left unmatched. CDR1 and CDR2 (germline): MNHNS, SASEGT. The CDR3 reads CASSESSLAGVSSYNEQFF. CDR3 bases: TGTGCCAGCAGTGAGTCAAGCCTAGCGGGAGTTAGCTCCTACAATGAGCAGTTCTTC.

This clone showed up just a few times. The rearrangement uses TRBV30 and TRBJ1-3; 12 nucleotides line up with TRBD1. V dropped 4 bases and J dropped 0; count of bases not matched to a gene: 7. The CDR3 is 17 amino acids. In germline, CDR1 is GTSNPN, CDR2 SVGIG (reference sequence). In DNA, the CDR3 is TGTGCCTGGATCTTGCGGGACAGGGGGCTCTCTGGAAACACCATATATTTT. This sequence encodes CAWILRDRGLSGNTIYF.

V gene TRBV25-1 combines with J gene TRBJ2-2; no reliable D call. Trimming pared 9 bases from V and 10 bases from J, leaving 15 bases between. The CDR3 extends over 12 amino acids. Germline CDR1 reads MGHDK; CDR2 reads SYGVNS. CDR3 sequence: CASSTNRKELFF. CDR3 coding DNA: TGTGCCAGTTCGACCAACCGGAAGGAGCTGTTTTTT. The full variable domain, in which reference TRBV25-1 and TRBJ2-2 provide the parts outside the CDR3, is EADIYQTPRYLVIGTGKKITLECSQTMGHDKMYWYQQDPGMELHLIHYSYGVNSTEKGDLSSESTVSRIRTEHFPLTLESARPSHTSQYLCASSTNRKELFFGEGSRLTVL.

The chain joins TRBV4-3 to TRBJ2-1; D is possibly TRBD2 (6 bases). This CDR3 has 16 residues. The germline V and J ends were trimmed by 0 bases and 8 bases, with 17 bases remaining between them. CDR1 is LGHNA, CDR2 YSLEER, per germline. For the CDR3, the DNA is TGCGCCAGCAGCCAAGACTTCAATCGGGGGTTCGATGAGCAGTTCTTC. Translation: CASSQDFNRGFDEQFF.

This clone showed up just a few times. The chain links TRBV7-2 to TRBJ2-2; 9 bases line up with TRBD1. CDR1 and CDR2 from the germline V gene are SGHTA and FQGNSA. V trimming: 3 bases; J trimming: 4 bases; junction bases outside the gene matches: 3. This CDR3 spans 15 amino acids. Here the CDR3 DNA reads TGTGCCAGCAGCTTGACAGGGGGTAGCACCGGGGAGCTGTTTTTT. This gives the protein CASSLTGGSTGELFF.

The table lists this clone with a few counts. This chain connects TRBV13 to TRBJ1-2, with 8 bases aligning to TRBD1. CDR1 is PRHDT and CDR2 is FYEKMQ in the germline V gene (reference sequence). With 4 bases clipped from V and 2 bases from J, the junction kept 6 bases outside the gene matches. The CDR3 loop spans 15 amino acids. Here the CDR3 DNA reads TGTGCCAGCAGCTCCAGGGCAGGGGGCAACTATGGCTACACCTTC. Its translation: CASSSRAGGNYGYTF.

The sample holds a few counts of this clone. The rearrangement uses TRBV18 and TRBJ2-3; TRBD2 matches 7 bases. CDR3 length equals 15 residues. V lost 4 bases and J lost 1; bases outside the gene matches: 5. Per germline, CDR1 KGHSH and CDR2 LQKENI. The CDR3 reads CASSRPGGGTDTQYF. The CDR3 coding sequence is TGTGCCAGCTCACGTCCGGGAGGTGGCACAGATACGCAGTATTTT.

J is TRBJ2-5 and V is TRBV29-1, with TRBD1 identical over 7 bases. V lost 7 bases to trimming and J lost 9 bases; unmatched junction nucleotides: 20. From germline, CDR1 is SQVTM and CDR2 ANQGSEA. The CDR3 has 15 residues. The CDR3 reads CSGDPIGTVAGSQYF. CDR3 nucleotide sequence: TGCAGCGGCGACCCCATTGGGACAGTCGCCGGGTCCCAGTACTTC.

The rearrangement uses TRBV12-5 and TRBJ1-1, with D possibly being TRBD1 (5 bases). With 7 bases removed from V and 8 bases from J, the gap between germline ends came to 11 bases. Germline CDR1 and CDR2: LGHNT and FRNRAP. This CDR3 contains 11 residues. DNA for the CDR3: TGTGCTAGTGCCGAATGGGGGGAAGCTTTCTTT. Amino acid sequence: CASAEWGEAFF.